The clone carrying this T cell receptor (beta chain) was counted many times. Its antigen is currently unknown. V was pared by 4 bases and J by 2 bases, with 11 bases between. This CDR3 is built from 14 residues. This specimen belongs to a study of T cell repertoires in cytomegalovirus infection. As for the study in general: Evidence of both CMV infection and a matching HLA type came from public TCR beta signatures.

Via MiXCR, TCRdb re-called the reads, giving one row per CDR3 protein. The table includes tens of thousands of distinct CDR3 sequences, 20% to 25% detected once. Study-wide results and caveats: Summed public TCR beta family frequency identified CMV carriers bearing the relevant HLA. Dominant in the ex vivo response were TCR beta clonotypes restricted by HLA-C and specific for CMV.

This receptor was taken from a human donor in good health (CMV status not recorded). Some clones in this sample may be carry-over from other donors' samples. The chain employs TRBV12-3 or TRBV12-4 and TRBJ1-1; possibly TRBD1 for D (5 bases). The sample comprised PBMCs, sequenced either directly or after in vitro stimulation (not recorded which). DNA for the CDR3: TGTGCCAGCAGTTCCCCCAGGGTAAACACTGAAGCTTTCTTT. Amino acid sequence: CASSSPRVNTEAFF.